This TCR beta chain was identified in a study of shared clonotypes between healthy human individuals. General observations from the study: Naive subsets generally had larger estimated richness than memory subsets. Depth of sequencing was expected to influence donor clonotype sharing.

The CDR3 is 16 residues long. Germline V gene lookup returns CDR1 SGHDT and CDR2 YYEEEE. The junction had 7 bases not matched to a gene; V was cut back by 3 bases and J by 4 bases. The donor population consisted of healthy HIV-negative adults with no recent acute infections or vaccinations. Turning to this clone: Its antigen is not known.

The repertoire was sequenced with immunoSEQ multiplex PCR; TCRdb's copy has only in-frame clones and lacks some. The data contain some 1 million clones, about 74% of them seen just once; the ten biggest clones take up about 1.5%. The chain joins TRBV5-6 to TRBJ2-6, with 7 bases lining up with TRBD1. Sequencing was performed on memory CD4+ T cells sorted from blood. As for subset: CD45RA-negative fraction. The TCR sequence derives from a man aged 18 to 35 in good health. The CDR3 DNA sequence: TGTGCCAGCAGCTATACCAGGGGGTCAGGGGCCAACGTCCTGACTTTC. Amino acids: CASSYTRGSGANVLTF.